These 20 T cell receptor beta chains were all obtained from the same sample, sequenced in a study of cytomegalovirus exposure and HLA in healthy donors. PCR used 60 Vbeta primers and 13 Jbeta primers. Only in-frame clones appear in the TCRdb table, and some are missing; sequencing was by immunoSEQ multiplex PCR. The data contain some 240,000 clones, about nine tenths of them singletons. The sample was PBMCs. These receptors all come from a girl aged 2-10 years in good health and CMV-seronegative.

The chain links TRBV6-5 to TRBJ2-7, with D possibly TRBD2 on 5 matching bases. Germline V gene data show CDR1 as MNHEY and CDR2 as SVGAGI. The CDR3 consists of 13 residues. Trimming stripped 2 bases from V and 6 bases from J, with 11 bases between. CDR3 nucleotides: TGTGCCAGCAGTTACGCGCCTAGCTTCGAGCAGTACTTC. Translated: CASSYAPSFEQYF.

The V and J genes are TRBV5-6 and TRBJ2-5, with D perhaps matching TRBD1 (6 bases). The length of the CDR3 is 16 residues. Trimming took 4 bases from V and 5 from J, leaving 21 bases between them. From germline, CDR1 is SGHDT and CDR2 YYEEEE. CDR3 nucleotide sequence: TGTGCCAGCAGCCCGAGGGGGTCTCGGATCGGGGAGACCCAGTACTTC. As protein: CASSPRGSRIGETQYF. The full variable domain, with the rest looked up from reference TRBV5-6 and TRBJ2-5, is DAGVTQSPTHLIKTRGQQVTLRCSPKSGHDTVSWYQQALGQGPQFIFQYYEEEERQRGNFPDRFSGHQFPNYSSELNVNALLLGDSALYLCASSPRGSRIGETQYFGPGTRLLVL.

The J gene is TRBJ2-7, the V gene TRBV27; TRBD2 is a possible D gene (5 bases). There are 15 residues in the CDR3. V was pared by 0 bases and J by 7 bases, with 16 bases between. Germline V CDR1 and CDR2: MNHEY, SMNVEV (reference sequence). The CDR3 loop reads CASSLSEGGSGEQYF. The CDR3 bases are TGTGCCAGCAGTTTATCAGAGGGTGGTTCGGGGGAGCAGTACTTC.

This clone was seen only once. This rearrangement joins TRBV6-5 to TRBJ2-1; a possible D gene is TRBD2 (6 bases). CDR3 length: 15 amino acids. Germline CDR1 and CDR2: MNHEY and SVGAGI. V lost 7 bases, J lost 0 bases, and 13 bases lay in between. This chain's CDR3 is CASKSRGSSYNEQFF. CDR3 bases: TGTGCCAGCAAATCACGGGGGAGCTCCTACAATGAGCAGTTCTTC.

V and J are TRBV10-3 and TRBJ2-3; 8 bases fit TRBD2. This CDR3 is built from 16 residues. V was clipped by 4 bases and J by 3 bases; unmatched bases: 9. The germline CDR1 and CDR2 sequences are ENHRY and SYGVKD. The CDR3 sequence: CAISVGGREETDTQYF. The CDR3 nucleotides are TGTGCCATCAGTGTCGGCGGGCGGGAGGAGACAGATACGCAGTATTTT.

J is TRBJ1-1 and V is TRBV20-1; D is uncertain. This CDR3 is 11 amino acids long. V gave up 2 bases and J gave up 8 bases, with 9 bases separating them. In germline, CDR1 is DFQATT, CDR2 SNEGSKA (reference sequence). This CDR3 reads CSARRGPEAFF. The CDR3 region has the DNA TGCAGTGCTAGACGCGGCCCCGAAGCTTTCTTT.

This sequence joins TRBV5-4 and TRBJ1-1, with 8 bases matching TRBD1. This CDR3 has 17 amino acids. Germline values: CDR1 SGHNT, CDR2 YYREEE (reference sequence). J lost 4 bases, V lost 4 bases, and 15 bases had no gene match. In DNA form, the CDR3 reads TGTGCCAGCAGCATTTCCCTTGACAGGGGATTAGGCACTGAAGCTTTCTTT. This gives the protein CASSISLDRGLGTEAFF.

The J gene is TRBJ2-3, the V gene TRBV13, with 7 bases aligning to TRBD2. This CDR3 comprises 16 residues. Germline V gene lookup returns CDR1 PRHDT and CDR2 FYEKMQ (reference sequence). The V segment lost 4 bases and the J segment 0 bases; nucleotides outside the gene matches: 7. CDR3 residues: CASSSRLAKSTDTQYF. DNA for the CDR3: TGTGCCAGCAGCTCCAGACTAGCAAAGAGCACAGATACGCAGTATTTT.

V and J are TRBV30 and TRBJ2-3; D might be TRBD1 (6 bases). The CDR3 totals 16 residues. V shed 4 bases and J shed 4 bases, with 21 bases lying between them. CDR1 GTSNPN and CDR2 SVGIG come from the germline V gene (reference sequence). This chain's CDR3 is CAWTEDGDQGSDTQYF. The CDR3 DNA is TGTGCCTGGACCGAGGACGGGGATCAGGGGTCAGATACGCAGTATTTT. The variable domain in full, completed from reference TRBV30 and TRBJ2-3, reads SQTIHQWPATLVQPVGSPLSLECTVEGTSNPNLYWYRQAAGRGLQLLFYSVGIGQISSEVPQNLSASRPQDRQFILSSKKLLLSDSGFYLCAWTEDGDQGSDTQYFGPGTRLTVL.

The V and J genes are TRBV5-1 and TRBJ2-7; D is possibly TRBD1 (6 bases). Trimming cost V 5 bases and J 3 bases, with 9 bases left between them. This CDR3 is 12 amino acids long. From germline, CDR1 is SGHRS and CDR2 YFSETQ. The CDR3 DNA follows: TGCGCCAGCAGTAGAGGGGGCTACGAGCAGTACTTC. Translation gives CASSRGGYEQYF.

The CDR3 nucleotides are TGTGCCTGGAGTGTTGGGGCAGAGAGGTACTTC. It is translated as CAWSVGAERYF. V is TRBV30 and J is TRBJ2-7; TRBD1 is a possible D gene (5 bases). Trimming removed 0 bases from V and 12 bases from J, with 12 bases in between. The CDR3 is 11 amino acids. Germline values: CDR1 GTSNPN, CDR2 SVGIG (reference sequence).

The chain recombines TRBV28 with TRBJ2-7, with D maybe TRBD2 (5 bases). CDR3 length: 14 amino acids. The V gene's germline CDR1 is MDHEN and CDR2 SYDVKM. Trimming took off 3 bases at V and 0 bases at J, with 9 bases between the two ends. The CDR3 coding sequence is TGTGCCAGCAGTTTGATCGGGGACTCCTACGAGCAGTACTTC. It yields the protein CASSLIGDSYEQYF.

This chain links TRBV5-1 with TRBJ1-1, with D unclear. V lost 0 bases and J lost 1, with 10 bases in between. The germline V gene encodes CDR1 SGHRS and CDR2 YFSETQ. The CDR3 contains 15 residues. CDR3 sequence (DNA): TGCGCCAGCAGCTTGGGTGAGGTTGGGAACACTGAAGCTTTCTTT. It is translated as CASSLGEVGNTEAFF.

The chain employs TRBV2 and TRBJ2-5; a possible D gene is TRBD2 (6 bases). Per germline, CDR1 SNHLY and CDR2 FYNNEI. The V gene lost 8 bases and the J gene lost 4 bases, with 8 bases spanning the gap. The CDR3 length is 11 residues. In DNA, the CDR3 is TGTGCCAGCCGACTAGGAGAGACCCAGTACTTC. It yields the protein CASRLGETQYF.

The chain carries TRBV27 and TRBJ2-1; TRBD2 matches 9 bases. V was clipped by 2 bases and J by 6 bases; unmatched bases: 5. The CDR3 totals 15 residues. Germline V gene data show CDR1 as MNHEY and CDR2 as SMNVEV (reference sequence). This CDR3 is CASSLGAGGGNEQFF. For the CDR3, the DNA is TGTGCCAGCAGTTTAGGAGCGGGAGGAGGCAATGAGCAGTTCTTC.

CDR3 DNA sequence: TGTGCCACCAAGGACAGGGTCGGTGAAAAACTGTTTTTT. The encoded protein is CATKDRVGEKLFF. The chain recombines TRBV2 with TRBJ1-4; 8 positions agree with TRBD1. The CDR3 spans 13 residues. CDR1 and CDR2 from the germline V gene are SNHLY and FYNNEI. Trimming removed 10 bases from V and 7 bases from J; junction bases left unmatched: 8.

The chain is built from TRBV30 and TRBJ2-7; a possible D gene is TRBD1 (6 bases). The CDR3 runs 14 residues. The germline V gene has CDR1 GTSNPN and CDR2 SVGIG (reference sequence). Trimming pared 0 bases from V and 6 bases from J, leaving 15 bases between. In DNA, the CDR3 is TGTGCCTGGAGTGTGAGGCAGGGGCTTTTCGAGCAGTACTTC. Protein: CAWSVRQGLFEQYF.

This chain uses TRBV11-3 with TRBJ2-7, with TRBD1 matching over 9 bases. The germline V gene has CDR1 SGHNT and CDR2 YENEEA. Unmatched junction bases numbered 5, after V lost 5 bases and J lost 3 bases. The CDR3 covers 14 residues. The CDR3 nucleotides read TGTGCCAGCAGCCACCGGGACAGGGACTACGAGCAGTACTTC. Translation: CASSHRDRDYEQYF.

The chain uses TRBV7-9 and TRBJ1-6, with D possibly matching TRBD1 (6 bases). Germline CDR1 and CDR2: SEHNR and FQNEAQ (reference sequence). Trimming took 5 bases from V and 15 from J, leaving 26 bases between them. CDR3 size: 16 residues. CDR3 sequence (DNA): TGTGCCAGCAGCACAGACCTGAGACAGGAGTGGAAGCGCCTCCACTTT. Translated: CASSTDLRQEWKRLHF.

The chain carries TRBV15 and TRBJ2-7; D perhaps matches TRBD2 (6 bases). This CDR3 spans 16 amino acids. V lost 6 bases to trimming and J lost 4 bases, with 22 bases between them. Per the germline V gene, CDR1 is LNHNV and CDR2 is YYDKDF (reference sequence). The CDR3 reads CATRRLGGTGGYEQYF. CDR3 nucleotide sequence: TGTGCCACCAGAAGGCTGGGAGGTACTGGTGGATACGAGCAGTACTTC.